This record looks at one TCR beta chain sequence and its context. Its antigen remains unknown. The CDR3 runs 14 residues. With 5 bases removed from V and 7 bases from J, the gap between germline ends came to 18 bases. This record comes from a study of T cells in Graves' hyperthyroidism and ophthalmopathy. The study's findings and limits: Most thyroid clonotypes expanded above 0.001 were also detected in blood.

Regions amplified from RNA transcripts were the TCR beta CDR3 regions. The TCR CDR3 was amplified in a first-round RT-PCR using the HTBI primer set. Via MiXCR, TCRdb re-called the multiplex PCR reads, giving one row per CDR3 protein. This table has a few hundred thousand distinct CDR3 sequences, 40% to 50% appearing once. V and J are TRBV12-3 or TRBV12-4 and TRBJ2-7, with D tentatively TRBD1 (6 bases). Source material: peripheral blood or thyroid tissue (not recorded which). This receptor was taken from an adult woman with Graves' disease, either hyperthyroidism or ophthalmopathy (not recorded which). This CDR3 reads CASSSPDRLPEQYF. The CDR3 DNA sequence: TGTGCCAGCAGTAGTCCCGACAGGCTCCCGGAGCAGTACTTC.